This paragraph reports one TCR beta chain. Original analysis: Amplification of reference gene primers was used by the study to estimate nucleated cell counts. Clones were read by immunoSEQ multiplex PCR, and TCRdb kept only the in-frame ones, dropping some. D and trimming were read from the DNA, whereas the V and J calls and clone size are those reported in that table. Counted here are some 320,000 clones, about 87% occurring once; the ten biggest clones make up under 8%. V was cut by 7 bases and J by 2 bases, with 8 bases left in between. Germline V lookup: CDR1 MNHEY, CDR2 SVGAGI. The CDR3 is 12 amino acids. The data belong to a study of blood T cell repertoires in COVID-19. Across the study: COVID-19 samples collected from the United States, Italy and Spain covered acute and convalescent phases. Sample material is recorded as cDNA or gDNA derived from T cells, B-cell-depleted T cells, or PBMCs.

The V call is TRBV6-5, the J call TRBJ2-5; tentative D call: TRBD1 (5 bases). Input material: peripheral blood. The clonotype originates from a woman aged 25 to 39 who had recovered from COVID-19. The chain's CDR3 is CASNRQQETQYF. CDR3 bases: TGTGCCAGCAATCGACAGCAAGAGACCCAGTACTTC.